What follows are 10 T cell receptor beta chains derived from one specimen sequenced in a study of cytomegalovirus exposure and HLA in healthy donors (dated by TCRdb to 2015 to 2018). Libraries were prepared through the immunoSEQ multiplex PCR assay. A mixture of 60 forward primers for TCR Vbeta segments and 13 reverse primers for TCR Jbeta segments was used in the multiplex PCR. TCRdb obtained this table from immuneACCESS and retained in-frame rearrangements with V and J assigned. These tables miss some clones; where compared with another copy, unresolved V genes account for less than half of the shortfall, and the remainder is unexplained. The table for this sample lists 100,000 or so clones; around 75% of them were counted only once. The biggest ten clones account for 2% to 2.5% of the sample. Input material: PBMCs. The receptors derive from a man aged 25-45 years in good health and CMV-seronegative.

This CDR3 reads CASSQDEWWQYF. The DNA for the CDR3 is TGTGCCAGCAGCCAAGACGAGTGGTGGCAGTACTTC. The chain joins TRBV14 to TRBJ2-7; D unresolved. The length of the CDR3 is 12 residues. Per germline, CDR1 SGHDN and CDR2 FVKESK. Trimming took off 0 bases at V and 9 bases at J, with 9 bases between the two ends.

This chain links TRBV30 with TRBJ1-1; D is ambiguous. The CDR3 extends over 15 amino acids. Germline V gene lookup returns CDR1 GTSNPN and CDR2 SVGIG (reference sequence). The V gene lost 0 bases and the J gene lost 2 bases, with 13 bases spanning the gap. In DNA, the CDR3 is TGTGCCTGGAGTGTACCTGGCCGTATAAACACTGAAGCTTTCTTT. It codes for CAWSVPGRINTEAFF.

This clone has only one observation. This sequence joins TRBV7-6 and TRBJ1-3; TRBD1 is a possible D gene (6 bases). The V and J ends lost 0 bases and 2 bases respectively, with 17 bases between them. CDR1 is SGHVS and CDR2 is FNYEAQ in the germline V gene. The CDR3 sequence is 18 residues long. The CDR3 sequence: CASSLAPIRAGAGNTIYF. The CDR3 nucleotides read TGTGCCAGCAGCTTAGCCCCCATTCGGGCAGGGGCTGGAAACACCATATATTTT.

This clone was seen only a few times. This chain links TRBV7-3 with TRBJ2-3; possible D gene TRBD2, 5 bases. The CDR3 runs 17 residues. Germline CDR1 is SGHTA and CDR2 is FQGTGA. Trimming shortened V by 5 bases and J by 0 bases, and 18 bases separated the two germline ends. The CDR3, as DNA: TGTGCCAGCAGCCCCACCCCCACTGGCGGGAGCACAGATACGCAGTATTTT. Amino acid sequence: CASSPTPTGGSTDTQYF.

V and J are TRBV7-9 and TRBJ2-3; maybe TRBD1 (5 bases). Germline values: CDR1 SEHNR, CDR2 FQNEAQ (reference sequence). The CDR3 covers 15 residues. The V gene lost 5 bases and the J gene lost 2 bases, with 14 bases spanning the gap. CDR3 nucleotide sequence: TGTGCCAGCAGCCGCGGACAATCCGACACAGATACGCAGTATTTT. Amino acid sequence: CASSRGQSDTDTQYF. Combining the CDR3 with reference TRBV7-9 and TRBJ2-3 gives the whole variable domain DTGVSQNPRHKITKRGQNVTFRCDPISEHNRLYWYRQTLGQGPEFLTYFQNEAQLEKSRLLSDRFSAERPKGSFSTLEIQRTEQGDSAMYLCASSRGQSDTDTQYFGPGTRLTVL.

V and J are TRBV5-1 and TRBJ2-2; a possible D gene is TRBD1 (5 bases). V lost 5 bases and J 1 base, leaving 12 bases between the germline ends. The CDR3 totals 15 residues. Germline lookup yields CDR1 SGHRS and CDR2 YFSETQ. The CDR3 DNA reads TGCGCCAGCAGTCCCGTTCAGGGGAACACCGGGGAGCTGTTTTTT. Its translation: CASSPVQGNTGELFF.

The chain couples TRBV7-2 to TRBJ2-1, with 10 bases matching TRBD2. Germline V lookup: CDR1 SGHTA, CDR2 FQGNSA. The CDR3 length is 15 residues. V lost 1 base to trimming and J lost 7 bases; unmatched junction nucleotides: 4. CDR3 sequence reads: CASSLGLAGQNEQFF. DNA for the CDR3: TGTGCCAGCAGCTTAGGACTAGCGGGCCAAAATGAGCAGTTCTTC.

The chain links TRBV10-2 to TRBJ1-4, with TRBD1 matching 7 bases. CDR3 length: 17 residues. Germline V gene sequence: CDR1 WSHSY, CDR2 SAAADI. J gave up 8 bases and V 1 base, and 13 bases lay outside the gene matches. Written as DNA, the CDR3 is TGCGCCAGCAGTGAGTTGAGCCAGACAGGGAAGGACGAAAAACTGTTTTTT. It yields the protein CASSELSQTGKDEKLFF.

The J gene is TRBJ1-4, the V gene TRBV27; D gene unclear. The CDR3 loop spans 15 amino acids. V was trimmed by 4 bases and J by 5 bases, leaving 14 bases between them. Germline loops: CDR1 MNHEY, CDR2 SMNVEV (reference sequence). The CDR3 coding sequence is TGTGCCAGCAGTTACCGACGAGCGATCAATGAAAAACTGTTTTTT. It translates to CASSYRRAINEKLFF.

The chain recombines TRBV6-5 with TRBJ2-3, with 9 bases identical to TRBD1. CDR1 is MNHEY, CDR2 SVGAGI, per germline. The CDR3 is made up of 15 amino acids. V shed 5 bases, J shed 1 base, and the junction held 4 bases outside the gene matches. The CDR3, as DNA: TGTGCCAGCAGTGGCCGGGACAGGGGCACAGATACGCAGTATTTT. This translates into CASSGRDRGTDTQYF.